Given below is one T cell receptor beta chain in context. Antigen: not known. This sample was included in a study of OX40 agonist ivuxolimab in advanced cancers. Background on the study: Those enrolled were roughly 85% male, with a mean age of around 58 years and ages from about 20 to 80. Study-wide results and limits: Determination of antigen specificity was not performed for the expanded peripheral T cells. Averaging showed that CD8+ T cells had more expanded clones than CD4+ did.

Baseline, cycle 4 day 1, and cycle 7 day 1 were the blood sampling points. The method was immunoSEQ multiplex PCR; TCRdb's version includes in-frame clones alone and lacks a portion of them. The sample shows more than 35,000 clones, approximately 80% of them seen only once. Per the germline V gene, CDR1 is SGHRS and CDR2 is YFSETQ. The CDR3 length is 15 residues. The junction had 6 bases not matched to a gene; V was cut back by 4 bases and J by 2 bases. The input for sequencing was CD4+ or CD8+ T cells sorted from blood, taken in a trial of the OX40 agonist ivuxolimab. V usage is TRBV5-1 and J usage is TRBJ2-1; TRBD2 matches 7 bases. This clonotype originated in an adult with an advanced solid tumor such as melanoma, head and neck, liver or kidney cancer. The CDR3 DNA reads TGCGCCAGCAGCCCGGGAGGTAACGCCTACAATGAGCAGTTCTTC. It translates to CASSPGGNAYNEQFF.